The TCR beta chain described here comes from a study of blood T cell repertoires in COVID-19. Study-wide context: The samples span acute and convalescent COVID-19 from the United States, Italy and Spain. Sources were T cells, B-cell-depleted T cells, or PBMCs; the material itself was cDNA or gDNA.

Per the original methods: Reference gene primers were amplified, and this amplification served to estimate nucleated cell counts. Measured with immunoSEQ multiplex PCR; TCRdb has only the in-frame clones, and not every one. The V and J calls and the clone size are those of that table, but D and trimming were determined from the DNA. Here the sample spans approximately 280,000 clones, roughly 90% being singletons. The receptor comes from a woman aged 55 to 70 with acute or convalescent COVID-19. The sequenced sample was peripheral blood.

CDR3 loop: CASSSSGQGSGNTIYF. The CDR3 bases are TGCGCCAGCAGCTCCTCGGGACAGGGGTCAGGAAACACCATATATTTT. J is TRBJ1-3 and V is TRBV5-1, with 10 bases aligning to TRBD1. The CDR3 is 16 amino acids. The junction had 7 bases not matched to a gene; V was cut back by 3 bases and J by 4 bases. CDR1 and CDR2 from the germline V gene are SGHRS and YFSETQ.